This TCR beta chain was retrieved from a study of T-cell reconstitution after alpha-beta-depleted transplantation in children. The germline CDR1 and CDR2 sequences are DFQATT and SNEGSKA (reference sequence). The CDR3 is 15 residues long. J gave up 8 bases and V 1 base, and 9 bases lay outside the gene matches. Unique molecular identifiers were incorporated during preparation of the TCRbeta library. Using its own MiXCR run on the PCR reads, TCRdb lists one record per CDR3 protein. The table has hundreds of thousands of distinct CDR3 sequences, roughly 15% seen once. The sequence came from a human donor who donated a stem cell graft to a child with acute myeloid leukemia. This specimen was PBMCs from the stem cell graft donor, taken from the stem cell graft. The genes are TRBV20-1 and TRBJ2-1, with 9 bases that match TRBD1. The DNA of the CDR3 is TGCAGTGCTAGAGCGGGGGACAGGGTTGGCCATGAGCAGTTCTTC. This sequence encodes CSARAGDRVGHEQFF.